A selection of T cell receptor beta chains follows, all from one sample in a study of a mutant IDH1 vaccine in newly diagnosed glioma. The data were produced by immunoSEQ multiplex PCR, yet TCRdb's version contains in-frame clones alone and is incomplete. The table has tens of thousands of clones, 80% to 90% seen once; the top ten hold over 4%. Antigens for these TCRs are unknown. The sample was PBMCs, taken from a glioma patient whose treatment included an IDH1 peptide vaccine. These receptors came from a woman aged 18 to 35 with glioma. CDR3s include the opening cysteine and the closing phenylalanine or tryptophan. The order of the fields is D gene, clone size, J gene, V gene, CDR3 DNA, CDR3 protein. A D gene is named only where the DNA matches it firmly. Not all rows give a size; the values are once, few, many and, for expanded clones, a class.

>.|.|TRBJ2-3|TRBV4-2
TGTGCCAGCAGCCAGGGGGCCACAGATACGCAGTATTTT
CASSQGATDTQYF
>.|.|TRBJ2-2|TRBV4-3
TGCGCCAGCAGCCAAGAGGTAGGGCAGGGGTTCACCGGGGAGCTGTTTTTT
CASSQEVGQGFTGELFF
>TRBD2|.|TRBJ2-1|TRBV5-4
TGTGCCAGCAGCTTGGGAGGACTAGCGGGGGTCCGGGATGAGCAGTTCTTC
CASSLGGLAGVRDEQFF
>TRBD2|.|TRBJ2-7|TRBV7-9
TGTGCCAGCAGCTTATACAGCGGGGGGCCTAACTCCTACGAGCAGTACTTC
CASSLYSGGPNSYEQYF
>TRBD2|.|TRBJ2-7|TRBV27
TGTGCCAGCAGTCAATATCCGGGACTAGCCCTCTACGAGCAGTACTTC
CASSQYPGLALYEQYF
>TRBD1|.|TRBJ1-2|TRBV5-6
TGTGCCAGCAGCTTGATCCGGGACAGGGGCTCCACCTTC
CASSLIRDRGSTF
>.|.|TRBJ2-1|TRBV5-5
TGTGCCAGCAGCAACACCTCAGGGAGCGGCTATGAGCAGTTCTTC
CASSNTSGSGYEQFF
>.|.|TRBJ1-1|TRBV6-5
TGTGCCAGCAGTGCCTGGAGGACGAGCACTGAAGCTTTCTTT
CASSAWRTSTEAFF
>.|.|TRBJ2-5|TRBV5-4
TGTGCCAGCAGCGGGGGGGGCAGCGGAGTGCCTCAAGAGACCCAGTACTTC
CASSGGGSGVPQETQYF
>.|.|TRBJ2-2|TRBV19
TGTGCCAGTAGCAATTCAGGAGGTACCGGGGAGCTGTTTTTT
CASSNSGGTGELFF
>.|.|TRBJ2-1|TRBV18
TGTGCCAGCTCATCGAAGCACACGGGATCAGGGAATGAGCAGTTCTTC
CASSSKHTGSGNEQFF
>.|once|TRBJ1-1|TRBV19
TGTGCCAGTACCCTGGTCGGGGGCCGGACTGAAGCTTTCTTT
CASTLVGGRTEAFF
>.|.|TRBJ2-4|TRBV30
TGTGCCTGGAGCGGGACCAAAAACATTCAGTACTTC
CAWSGTKNIQYF
>TRBD1|.|TRBJ1-5|TRBV5-6
TGTGCCAGCAGCTTGGCCGGAGGGGGCGGAGGGCAGCCCCAGCATTTT
CASSLAGGGGGQPQHF
>.|once|TRBJ2-7|TRBV5-6
TGTGCCAGCAGCCTCCCCAAGGGCGAGCAGTACTTC
CASSLPKGEQYF
>TRBD1|once|TRBJ2-5|TRBV5-6
TGTGCCAGCACCCCGGGGACAGGCGGGGAGACCCAGTACTTC
CASTPGTGGETQYF
>TRBD2|.|TRBJ2-3|TRBV7-7
TGTGCCAGCAGCCCAGGACTAGCGGGGGCCGGGGATACGCAGTATTTT
CASSPGLAGAGDTQYF
>TRBD1|.|TRBJ1-2|TRBV7-9
TGTGCCAGCAGCTTAGCCGGGACAGGGGGAGACTATGGCTACACCTTC
CASSLAGTGGDYGYTF
>TRBD2|.|TRBJ2-7|TRBV11-3
TGTGCCAGCAGCTTACGGGGGGGAAGCTCCTACGAGCAGTACTTC
CASSLRGGSSYEQYF
>.|.|TRBJ2-3|TRBV10-3
TGTGCCATCAGTGAGTCGGGCGGAGGAGTAGGTACGCAGTATTTT
CAISESGGGVGTQYF
>TRBD1|.|TRBJ1-1|TRBV7-2
TGTGCCAGCAGCATGGGACAGATGAACACTGAAGCTTTCTTT
CASSMGQMNTEAFF
>.|few|TRBJ1-2|TRBV19
TGTGCCAGTAGTAAAGGGACGGGCAACTATGGCTACACCTTC
CASSKGTGNYGYTF
>TRBD1|.|TRBJ2-5|TRBV19
TGTGCCAGTAGTAATGGAGGGACAGGAGAGACCCAGTACTTC
CASSNGGTGETQYF
>TRBD1|.|TRBJ1-1|TRBV5-6
TGTGCCAGCAGCTTAGGGACAGGGAACACTGAAGCTTTCTTT
CASSLGTGNTEAFF
>.|.|TRBJ2-3|TRBV5-1
TGCGCCAGCAGCTTGGGTGGCTACCTCACAGATACGCAGTATTTT
CASSLGGYLTDTQYF
>.|.|TRBJ2-3|TRBV5-1
TGCGCCAGCAGCCCGGGGCGGGGCTCTTCGCAGTATTTT
CASSPGRGSSQYF
>.|.|TRBJ1-1|TRBV7-3
TGTGCCAGCAGCTTAAAGAACGGAGGCGGCACTGAAGCTTTCTTT
CASSLKNGGGTEAFF
>.|once|TRBJ2-7|TRBV6-5
TGTGCCAGCAGTCCGACCCCCTACGAGCAGTACTTC
CASSPTPYEQYF
>.|.|TRBJ2-7|TRBV10-2
TGCGCCACGAATGCCGGGACTTCCTACGAGCAGTACTTC
CATNAGTSYEQYF
>.|.|TRBJ1-5|TRBV7-2
TGTGCCAGCAGCCCCTCCCCACAGAGACAGAGCAATCAGCCCCAGCATTTT
CASSPSPQRQSNQPQHF
>TRBD2|once|TRBJ2-2|TRBV10-3
TGTGCCATCATGGGGACTAGCGGGAGTCGGTCCGGGGAGCTGTTTTTT
CAIMGTSGSRSGELFF
>TRBD1|.|TRBJ2-7|TRBV28
TGTGCCAGCAGTTTTGGGACAGGGGCTCTCGGGCAGTACTTC
CASSFGTGALGQYF
>.|.|TRBJ1-4|TRBV5-1
TGCGCCAGCAGCTTTAGATCAACTAATGAAAAACTGTTTTTT
CASSFRSTNEKLFF
>TRBD2|.|TRBJ2-5|TRBV25-1
TGTGCCAGCAGCCAAGGGAGACTAGCGGGGAGTCAAGAGACCCAGTACTTC
CASSQGRLAGSQETQYF
>TRBD1|.|TRBJ2-2|TRBV4-1
TGCGCCAGCAGCCAAGAGGACAGGGGCGGCGGGGAGCTGTTTTTT
CASSQEDRGGGELFF
>.|.|TRBJ1-1|TRBV7-8
TGTGCCAGCAGCCAGCCGGAAGTGACCACTGAAGCTTTCTTT
CASSQPEVTTEAFF
>.|.|TRBJ2-1|TRBV5-1
TGCGCCAGCAGCTTGGTGGGGGAACCGGAAAATGAGCAGTTCTTC
CASSLVGEPENEQFF
>.|.|TRBJ2-5|TRBV6-1
TGTGCCAGCATGATGGCAGGAGAACAGACCCAGTACTTC
CASMMAGEQTQYF
>.|.|TRBJ1-2|TRBV11-2
TGTGCCAGCAGCCTGGGGATGAACAGGGTTGGCTACACCTTC
CASSLGMNRVGYTF
>.|.|TRBJ2-7|TRBV29-1
TGCAGCGTTGTGTGGGGCTACGAGCAGTACTTC
CSVVWGYEQYF
>TRBD2|.|TRBJ2-2|TRBV6-1
TGTGCCAGCAGTGACATGGGACTAGCGGACACCGGGGAGCTGTTTTTT
CASSDMGLADTGELFF
>.|.|TRBJ2-1|TRBV5-1
TGCGCCAGCAGCCTCTCGCTGGCCTCCTACAATGAGCAGTTCTTC
CASSLSLASYNEQFF
>.|.|TRBJ1-1|TRBV29-1
TGCAGCGTTGTAGGGGAACCTGGGGGAACTGAAGCTTTCTTT
CSVVGEPGGTEAFF
>.|.|TRBJ1-3|TRBV7-9
TGTGCCAGCAGCTTAGTAACCGGGCCGGGAAACACCATATATTTT
CASSLVTGPGNTIYF
>.|.|TRBJ2-5|TRBV7-3
TGTGCCAGCAGCTCTACGGGGACCGCGACCCAGTACTTC
CASSSTGTATQYF
>TRBD1|.|TRBJ1-5|TRBV7-8
TGTGCCAGCAGCCTTGCAGGGGGTGACAATCAGCCCCAGCATTTT
CASSLAGGDNQPQHF
>.|.|TRBJ1-1|TRBV5-4
TGTGCCAGCAGCTTGAGTGGGGGACTGAACACTGAAGCTTTCTTT
CASSLSGGLNTEAFF
>.|.|TRBJ1-4|TRBV5-1
TGCGCCAGCAGCCCCGGGGGGCCTTTTAATGAAAAACTGTTTTTT
CASSPGGPFNEKLFF
>.|.|TRBJ1-2|TRBV19
TGTGCCAGTAGTATTCCGTTGGCAGCAACTAACTATGGCTACACCTTC
CASSIPLAATNYGYTF
>TRBD2|.|TRBJ2-1|TRBV30
TGTGCCTGGTGGGCTAGCGGGGACTACAATGAGCAGTTCTTC
CAWWASGDYNEQFF
>.|once|TRBJ1-6|TRBV19
TGTGCCAGTAGTATAGGAGAAGTTTATAATTCACCCCTCCACTTT
CASSIGEVYNSPLHF